The present T cell receptor beta chain was sequenced within a study of blood T cells in healthy people across ages. At the level of the study: About one barcoded beta molecule per two T cells came from capture by template switching.

This CDR3 comprises 15 residues. Germline V gives CDR1 LGHNA, CDR2 YSLEER. V trimming: 3 bases; J trimming: 6 bases; junction bases outside the gene matches: 2. Next came a second PCR, run for 7 to 11 cycles, which used a sample-barcoded 5' primer along with a J-beta primer mix. MiXCR, run by TCRdb on the 5' RACE reads, gives a single entry per CDR3 protein. The sample lists roughly 700,000 distinct CDR3 sequences; about 52% were seen once. A remark on this clonotype: Antigen specificity is unknown.

Broader study findings: Older individuals had lower TCR beta diversity per million T cells (the decline was roughly linear).

The sample was blood. This clonotype was sampled from a woman aged 60 to 75 in good health. The V call is TRBV4-3, the J call TRBJ2-1; 13 bases align to TRBD2. CDR3 DNA: TGCGCCAGCAGCCACGGACTAGCGGGGGTCAATGAGCAGTTCTTC. Translating gives CASSHGLAGVNEQFF.